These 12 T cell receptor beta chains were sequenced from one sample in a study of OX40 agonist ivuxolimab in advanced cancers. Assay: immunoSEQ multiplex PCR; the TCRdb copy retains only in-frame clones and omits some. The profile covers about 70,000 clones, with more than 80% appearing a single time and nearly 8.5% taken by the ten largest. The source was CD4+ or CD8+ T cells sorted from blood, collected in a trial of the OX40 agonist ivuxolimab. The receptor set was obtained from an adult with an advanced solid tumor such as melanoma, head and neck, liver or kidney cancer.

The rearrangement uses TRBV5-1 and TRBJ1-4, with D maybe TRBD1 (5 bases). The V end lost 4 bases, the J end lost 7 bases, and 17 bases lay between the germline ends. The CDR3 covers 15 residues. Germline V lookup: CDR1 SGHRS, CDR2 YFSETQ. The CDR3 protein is CASSPRQIRGEKLFF. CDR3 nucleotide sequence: TGCGCCAGCAGCCCCCGACAGATTAGGGGTGAAAAACTGTTTTTT.

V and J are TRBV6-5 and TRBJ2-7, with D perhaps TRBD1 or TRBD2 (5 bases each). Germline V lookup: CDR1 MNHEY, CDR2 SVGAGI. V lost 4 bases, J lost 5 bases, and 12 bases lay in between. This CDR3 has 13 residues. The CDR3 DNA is TGTGCCAGCAGTTGGGGCTCGGAGGACGAGCAGTACTTC. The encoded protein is CASSWGSEDEQYF.

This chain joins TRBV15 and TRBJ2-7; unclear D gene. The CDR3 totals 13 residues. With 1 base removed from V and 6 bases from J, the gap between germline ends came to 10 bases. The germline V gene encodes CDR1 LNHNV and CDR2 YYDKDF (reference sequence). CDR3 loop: CATSRVVESEQYF. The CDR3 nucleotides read TGTGCCACCAGCAGAGTGGTCGAAAGCGAGCAGTACTTC. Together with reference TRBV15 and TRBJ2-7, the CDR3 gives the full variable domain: DAMVIQNPRYQVTQFGKPVTLSCSQTLNHNVMYWYQQKSSQAPKLLFHYYDKDFNNEADTPDNFQSRRPNTSFCFLDIRSPGLGDTAMYLCATSRVVESEQYFGPGTRLTVT.

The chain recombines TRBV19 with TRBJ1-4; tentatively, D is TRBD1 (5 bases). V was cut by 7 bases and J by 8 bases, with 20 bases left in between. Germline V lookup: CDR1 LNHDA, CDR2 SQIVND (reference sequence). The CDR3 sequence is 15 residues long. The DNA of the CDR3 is TGTGCCAGTACCTCCAACTCCGCGGGGGGAGAAAAACTGTTTTTT. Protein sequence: CASTSNSAGGEKLFF.

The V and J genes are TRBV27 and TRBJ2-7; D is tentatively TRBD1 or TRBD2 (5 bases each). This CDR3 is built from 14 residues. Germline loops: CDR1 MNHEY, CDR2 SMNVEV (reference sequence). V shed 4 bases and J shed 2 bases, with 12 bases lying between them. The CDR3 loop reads CASSSPGQTYEQYF. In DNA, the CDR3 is TGTGCCAGCAGTTCCCCGGGGCAAACCTACGAGCAGTACTTC.

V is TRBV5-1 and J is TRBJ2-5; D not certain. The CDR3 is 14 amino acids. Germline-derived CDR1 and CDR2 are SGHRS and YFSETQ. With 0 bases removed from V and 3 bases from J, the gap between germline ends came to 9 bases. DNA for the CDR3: TGCGCCAGCAGCTTGGGTTCGAATAAAGAGACCCAGTACTTC. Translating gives CASSLGSNKETQYF.

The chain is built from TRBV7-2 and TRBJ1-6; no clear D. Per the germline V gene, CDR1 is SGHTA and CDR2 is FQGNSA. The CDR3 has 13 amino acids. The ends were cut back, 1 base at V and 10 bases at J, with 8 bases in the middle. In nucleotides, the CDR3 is TGTGCCAGCAGCTTAGGAGGTGAATCACCCCTCCACTTT. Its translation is CASSLGGESPLHF.

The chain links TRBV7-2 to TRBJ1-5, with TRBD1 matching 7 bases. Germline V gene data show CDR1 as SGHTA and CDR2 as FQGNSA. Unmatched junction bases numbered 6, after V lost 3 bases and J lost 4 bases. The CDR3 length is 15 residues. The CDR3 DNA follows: TGTGCCAGCAGCTTGGTAGGACAGGTGAATCAGCCCCAGCATTTT. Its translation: CASSLVGQVNQPQHF. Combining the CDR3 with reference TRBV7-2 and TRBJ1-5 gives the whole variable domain GAGVSQSPSNKVTEKGKDVELRCDPISGHTALYWYRQSLGQGLEFLIYFQGNSAPDKSGLPSDRFSAERTGGSVSTLTIQRTQQEDSAVYLCASSLVGQVNQPQHFGDGTRLSIL.

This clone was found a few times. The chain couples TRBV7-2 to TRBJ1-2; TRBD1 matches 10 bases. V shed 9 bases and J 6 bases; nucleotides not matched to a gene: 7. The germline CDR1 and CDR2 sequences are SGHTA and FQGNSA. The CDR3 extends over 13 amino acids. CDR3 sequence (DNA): TGTGCCAGTGTACCTGGGACAGGGGATGGCTACACCTTC. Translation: CASVPGTGDGYTF.

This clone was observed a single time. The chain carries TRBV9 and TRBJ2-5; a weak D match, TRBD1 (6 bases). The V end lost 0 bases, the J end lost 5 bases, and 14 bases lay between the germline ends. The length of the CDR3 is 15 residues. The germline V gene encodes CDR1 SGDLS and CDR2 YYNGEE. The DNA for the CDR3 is TGTGCCAGCAGCGTAGATACAGGGAGTTGGGAGACCCAGTACTTC. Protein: CASSVDTGSWETQYF. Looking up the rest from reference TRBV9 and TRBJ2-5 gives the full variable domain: DSGVTQTPKHLITATGQRVTLRCSPRSGDLSVYWYQQSLDQGLQFLIQYYNGEERAKGNILERFSAQQFPDLHSELNLSSLELGDSALYFCASSVDTGSWETQYFGPGTRLLVL.

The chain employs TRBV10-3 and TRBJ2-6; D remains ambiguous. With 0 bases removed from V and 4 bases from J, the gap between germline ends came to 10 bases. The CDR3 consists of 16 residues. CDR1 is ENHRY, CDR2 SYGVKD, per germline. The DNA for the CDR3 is TGTGCCATCAGTGAGTCGATAGGGAACGGGGCCAACGTCCTGACTTTC. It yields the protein CAISESIGNGANVLTF.

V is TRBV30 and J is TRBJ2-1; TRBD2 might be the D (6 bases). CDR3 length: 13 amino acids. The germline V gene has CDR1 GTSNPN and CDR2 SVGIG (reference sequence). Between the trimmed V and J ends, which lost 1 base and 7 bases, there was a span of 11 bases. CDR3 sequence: CAWSGGLTNEQFF. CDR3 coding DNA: TGTGCCTGGAGTGGGGGACTGACGAATGAGCAGTTCTTC.